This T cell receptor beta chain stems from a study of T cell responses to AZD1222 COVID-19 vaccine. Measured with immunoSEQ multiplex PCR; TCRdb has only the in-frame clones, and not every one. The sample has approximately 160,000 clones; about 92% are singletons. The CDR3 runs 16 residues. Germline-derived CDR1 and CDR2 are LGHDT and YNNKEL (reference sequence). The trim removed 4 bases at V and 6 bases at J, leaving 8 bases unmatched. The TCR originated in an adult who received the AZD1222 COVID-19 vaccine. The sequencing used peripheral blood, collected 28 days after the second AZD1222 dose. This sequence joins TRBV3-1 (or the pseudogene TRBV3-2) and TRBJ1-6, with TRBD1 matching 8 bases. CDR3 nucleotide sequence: TGTGCCAGCAGCCGGGACGCAGGGGGCGGTAATTCACCCCTCCACTTT. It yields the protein CASSRDAGGGNSPLHF.